The next 17 T cell receptor beta chains were all read from a single sample in a study of low-dose radiotherapy and immunotherapy resistance in tumors. Time point here: before trial treatment. Priming of first-strand cDNA relied on TRAV- and TRBV-specific primers (covering alpha and beta chains). TCRs were amplified for approximately 21 PCR cycles with a constant-region primer and V-primer adapter. TCRdb used MiXCR to reprocess the reads, holding one entry per CDR3 protein. The sample includes 57,000 or so distinct CDR3 sequences, approximately 25% of them seen just once. The sequencing used PBMCs, collected before treatment. Receptor source: a male donor with prostate cancer.

The chain uses TRBV11-2 and TRBJ2-2, with D possibly TRBD1 on 5 matching bases. The CDR3 contains 14 residues. CDR1 is SGHAT, CDR2 FQNNGV, per germline. Trimming took off 6 bases at V and 5 bases at J, with 13 bases between the two ends. CDR3 region: CASSPDRQTGELFF. In DNA, the CDR3 is TGTGCCAGCAGTCCCGACAGACAGACCGGGGAGCTGTTTTTT.

The sample holds a few counts of this clonotype. A single base is all that separates this from a far larger clone, so a read error is likely. The CDR3 nucleotides read TGTGCCAGCACTTCGGGTGGGGGGGAGCAGTACTTC. Translation: CASTSGGGEQYF. The chain links TRBV28 to TRBJ2-7, with D possibly matching TRBD2 (6 bases). V shed 7 bases and J shed 7 bases, with 14 bases lying between them. From germline, CDR1 is MDHEN and CDR2 SYDVKM. The CDR3 has 12 residues.

This sequence joins TRBV2 and TRBJ2-5; D is perhaps TRBD2 (7 bases). V lost 3 bases and J lost 2, with 13 bases in between. This CDR3 contains 15 residues. The germline V gene has CDR1 SNHLY and CDR2 FYNNEI. In nucleotides, the CDR3 is TGTGCCAGCAGTGAGGGGGCTAGCGGTCAAGAGACCCAGTACTTC. Protein sequence: CASSEGASGQETQYF.

This clonotype occurred many times. The rearrangement joins TRBV10-3 to TRBJ1-5; tentative D call: TRBD1 (6 bases). The CDR3 is 14 amino acids. V lost 2 bases and J lost 5, with 10 bases in between. Germline CDR1 and CDR2: ENHRY and SYGVKD. The CDR3 DNA reads as TGTGCCATCAGTGAGAGGGACATCTATCAGCCCCAGCATTTT. It yields the protein CAISERDIYQPQHF.

In this sample, this clonotype turned up many times. The rearrangement uses TRBV3-1 and TRBJ2-7; TRBD1 agrees at 10 bases. The germline V gene encodes CDR1 LGHDT and CDR2 YNNKEL (reference sequence). Unmatched junction bases numbered 10, after V lost 2 bases and J lost 6 bases. The CDR3 sequence is 16 residues long. CDR3 bases: TGTGCCAGCAGCCAAAGGGGACGGGACAGGGGCCTCGAGCAGTACTTC. Its translation is CASSQRGRDRGLEQYF.

This clonotype has ten or more counts. This CDR3 is CSAGRLGGSYNEQFF. CDR3 in DNA: TGCAGTGCTGGAAGACTGGGGGGCTCCTACAATGAGCAGTTCTTC. The chain is built from TRBV20-1 and TRBJ2-1; tentatively, D is TRBD2 (6 bases). Trimming left V 5 bases short and J 0 bases short, with 14 bases between. Germline V gives CDR1 DFQATT, CDR2 SNEGSKA (reference sequence). The length of the CDR3 is 15 residues.

The J gene is TRBJ2-5, the V gene TRBV4-1; 12 nucleotides agree with TRBD2. There are 17 residues in the CDR3. Unmatched junction bases numbered 7, after V lost 0 bases and J lost 5 bases. The germline V gene has CDR1 MGHRA and CDR2 YSYEKL. CDR3 region: CASSQDTSSGGAETQYF. DNA of the CDR3: TGCGCCAGCAGCCAAGATACGTCTAGCGGGGGGGCTGAGACCCAGTACTTC.

The table lists this clonotype with many counts. The V gene is TRBV20-1, the J gene TRBJ2-4; 9 positions match TRBD1. Germline V gene data show CDR1 as DFQATT and CDR2 as SNEGSKA (reference sequence). The CDR3 is 15 amino acids. The V and J ends lost 0 bases and 6 bases, in that order; junction bases with no gene match: 6. Here the CDR3 reads CSARDPGQGRNIQYF. The DNA of the CDR3 is TGCAGTGCTAGAGATCCCGGACAGGGGAGAAACATTCAGTACTTC.

This clonotype has ten or more counts. The rearrangement links TRBV14 to TRBJ2-2; 9 nucleotides agree with TRBD1. Unmatched junction bases numbered 7, after V lost 4 bases and J lost 7 bases. The germline V gene has CDR1 SGHDN and CDR2 FVKESK. The CDR3 runs to 15 residues. In DNA form, the CDR3 reads TGTGCCAGCAGCCGAGGGACAGGGTTTGTCGGGGAGCTGTTTTTT. It yields the protein CASSRGTGFVGELFF.

This clonotype was detected only a few times. The chain recombines TRBV16 with TRBJ2-3, with D hard to call. The CDR3 sequence is 18 residues long. Trimming removed 2 bases from V and 1 base from J, with 19 bases in between. Germline V gene data show CDR1 as KGHSY and CDR2 as FQNENV. The CDR3 DNA reads as TGTGCCAGCAGCCAAGCCGCCTATAAGGGCGGAGGCACAGATACGCAGTATTTT. Translating gives CASSQAAYKGGGTDTQYF.

This clonotype was seen many times. V and J are TRBV7-3 and TRBJ2-1, with D hard to call. There are 16 residues in the CDR3. V was clipped by 6 bases and J by 0 bases, with 15 bases between them. Germline-derived CDR1 and CDR2 are SGHTA and FQGTGA. CDR3 loop: CASSTGRTSSYNEQFF. CDR3 DNA sequence: TGTGCCAGCAGTACGGGTCGAACCAGCTCCTACAATGAGCAGTTCTTC.

This clonotype was recorded many times. The chain recombines TRBV27 with TRBJ2-7; D uncertain. This CDR3 spans 17 amino acids. V lost 6 bases and J lost 2, with 23 bases in between. Germline CDR1 and CDR2: MNHEY and SMNVEV (reference sequence). CDR3 sequence: CASRPPPTRTRAYEQYF. The CDR3 DNA reads as TGTGCCAGCAGACCTCCCCCCACCAGGACCCGAGCCTACGAGCAGTACTTC.

This clonotype was seen repeatedly, ten times or more. This chain connects TRBV6-6 to TRBJ2-1; no clear D gene. The CDR3 contains 12 residues. In germline, CDR1 is MNHNY, CDR2 SVGAGI (reference sequence). Trimming removed 4 bases at V and 4 bases at J, with 5 bases between. The CDR3, as DNA: TGTGCCAGCAGTTTCCCTTACAATGAGCAGTTCTTC. Protein: CASSFPYNEQFF.

In regard to this clonotype: No DNA is shown, since the ends of the CDR3 on it are uncertain; the CDR3 is the one TCRdb lists. The chain joins TRBV18 to TRBJ2-2; the listed D gene, TRBD1, was not tested against the DNA. The CDR3 length equals 17 residues, ends included. Per germline, CDR1 KGHSH and CDR2 LQKENI. The CDR3 here is CASSPDTNTGELFFFFF.

This clonotype was found many times. The gene calls are TRBV5-1 and TRBJ2-2; TRBD1 aligns across 8 bases. The CDR3 totals 16 residues. V shed 4 bases and J 2 bases; nucleotides not matched to a gene: 7. Germline assignment: CDR1 SGHRS and CDR2 YFSETQ. CDR3 bases: TGCGCCAGCAGCACGGACAGGGCGGCAAACACCGGGGAGCTGTTTTTT. Protein: CASSTDRAANTGELFF. The complete variable domain, with remaining parts taken from reference TRBV5-1 and TRBJ2-2, reads KAGVTQTPRYLIKTRGQQVTLSCSPISGHRSVSWYQQTPGQGLQFLFEYFSETQRNKGNFPGRFSGRQFSNSRSEMNVSTLELGDSALYLCASSTDRAANTGELFFGEGSRLTVL.

Concerning this clonotype: A far larger clone is just one base off, so this is likely a read error. The rearrangement uses TRBV6-6 and TRBJ2-3, with D possibly matching TRBD2 (6 bases). The DNA end is a closer match to TRBJ2-5, so the J assignment may be wrong. Germline V gives CDR1 MNHNY, CDR2 SVGAGI (reference sequence). CDR3 length: 14 amino acids. CDR3 region: CASRFGIGGETQYF. The CDR3 coding sequence is TGTGCCAGCAGATTCGGGATTGGGGGGGAGACCCAGTACTTC.

This clonotype is labeled as medium-sized. The J gene is TRBJ2-1, the V gene TRBV5-4; the D is unclear. CDR1 is SGHNT and CDR2 is YYREEE in the germline V gene (reference sequence). This CDR3 has 16 residues. V was cut by 3 bases and J by 4 bases, with 17 bases left in between. Here the CDR3 reads CASSSGGGPTYNEQFF. CDR3 sequence (DNA): TGTGCCAGCAGCTCAGGCGGTGGGCCGACGTACAATGAGCAGTTCTTC.